The 20 T cell receptor beta chains below were found in one sample sequenced in a study of T cell responses to AZD1222 COVID-19 vaccine. Assay used: immunoSEQ multiplex PCR; TCRdb lists only in-frame clones, some missing. The table has roughly 93,000 clones, roughly nine tenths seen once. Here the sequenced sample was peripheral blood, taken 28 days after the second AZD1222 dose. The receptors derive from an adult who received the AZD1222 COVID-19 vaccine.

V and J are TRBV7-8 and TRBJ2-1; D unclear. In germline, CDR1 is SGHVS, CDR2 FQNEAQ. V was pared by 2 bases and J by 5 bases, with 10 bases between. This CDR3 has 14 amino acids. The CDR3 is CASSLLGKDNEQFF. Here the CDR3 DNA reads TGTGCCAGCAGCTTATTGGGGAAAGACAATGAGCAGTTCTTC. Based on the CDR3 plus reference TRBV7-8 and TRBJ2-1, the full variable domain is GAGVSQSPRYKVAKRGQDVALRCDPISGHVSLFWYQQALGQGPEFLTYFQNEAQLDKSGLPSDRFFAERPEGSVSTLKIQRTQQEDSAVYLCASSLLGKDNEQFFGPGTRLTVL.

This rearrangement joins TRBV27 to TRBJ2-7; 8 nucleotides line up with TRBD2. There are 15 residues in the CDR3. Per the germline V gene, CDR1 is MNHEY and CDR2 is SMNVEV (reference sequence). J was trimmed by 1 base and V by 2 bases; bases with no gene match: 4. CDR3 residues: CASSLLGGGSYEQYV. The DNA of the CDR3 is TGTGCCAGCAGTTTACTGGGCGGGGGGTCCTACGAGCAGTACGTC.

This sequence joins TRBV25-1 and TRBJ1-1; 7 bases agree with TRBD1. The trim removed 2 bases at V and 5 bases at J, leaving 5 bases unmatched. Germline CDR1 is MGHDK and CDR2 is SYGVNS. The CDR3 is 14 residues long. This chain's CDR3 is CASSELARGTEAFF. The CDR3 DNA sequence: TGTGCCAGCAGTGAACTCGCCAGGGGGACTGAAGCTTTCTTT.

This sequence joins TRBV7-9 and TRBJ2-7; D is unresolved. Germline lookup yields CDR1 SEHNR and CDR2 FQNEAQ (reference sequence). The length of the CDR3 is 14 residues. V was shortened by 5 bases and J by 6 bases, with 17 bases between the two germline ends. CDR3 sequence: CASSLTQNSLEQYF. The CDR3 region has the DNA TGTGCCAGCAGCCTAACTCAAAACTCGCTCGAGCAGTACTTC. Based on the CDR3 plus reference TRBV7-9 and TRBJ2-7, the full variable domain is DTGVSQNPRHKITKRGQNVTFRCDPISEHNRLYWYRQTLGQGPEFLTYFQNEAQLEKSRLLSDRFSAERPKGSFSTLEIQRTEQGDSAMYLCASSLTQNSLEQYFGPGTRLTVT.

The chain joins TRBV7-2 to TRBJ2-3; a possible D gene is TRBD1 (6 bases). The germline gives CDR1 SGHTA, CDR2 FQGNSA. CDR3 length: 17 amino acids. Deletions cut 5 bases from V and 4 bases from J, with 22 bases between. DNA of the CDR3: TGTGCCAGCAGCCCGCCCACACAGGGTGGCGCGGCAGATACGCAGTATTTT. Protein product: CASSPPTQGGAADTQYF.

V gene TRBV19 combines with J gene TRBJ2-1; a possible D gene is TRBD2 (6 bases). In germline, CDR1 is LNHDA, CDR2 SQIVND (reference sequence). Deletions cut 3 bases from V and 6 bases from J, with 9 bases between. The CDR3 length is 13 residues. The chain's CDR3 is CASSIPRGNEQFF. CDR3 nucleotides: TGTGCCAGTAGTATCCCGCGGGGCAATGAGCAGTTCTTC.

The chain links TRBV7-9 to TRBJ2-2, with D possibly matching TRBD2 (6 bases). This CDR3 is built from 15 residues. In germline, CDR1 is SEHNR, CDR2 FQNEAQ (reference sequence). V gave up 0 bases and J gave up 4 bases, with 9 bases separating them. The CDR3 DNA is TGTGCCAGCAGCTTAGCCGGGGGAGTCACCGGGGAGCTGTTTTTT. As protein: CASSLAGGVTGELFF.

V is TRBV2 and J is TRBJ2-2; D possibly corresponds to TRBD2 (7 bases). The CDR3 is 17 residues long. Germline assignment: CDR1 SNHLY and CDR2 FYNNEI. Trimming removed 0 bases at V and 4 bases at J, with 15 bases between. The CDR3 coding sequence is TGTGCCAGCAGTGAAGCGTATGGGGGGGCCCTCACCGGGGAGCTGTTTTTT. This gives the protein CASSEAYGGALTGELFF.

This sequence joins TRBV24-1 and TRBJ2-1, with D possibly being TRBD1 or TRBD2 (5 bases each). CDR1 KGHDR and CDR2 SFDVKD come from the germline V gene. The CDR3 sequence is 14 residues long. Trimming took off 12 bases at V and 6 bases at J, with 20 bases between the two ends. The CDR3 coding sequence is TGTGCCCTCTGTTTGGACACCACTAGCAATGAGCAGTTCTTC. This encodes CALCLDTTSNEQFF.

The chain combines TRBV9 with TRBJ2-1; perhaps TRBD1 as D (6 bases). CDR1 SGDLS and CDR2 YYNGEE come from the germline V gene. The CDR3 is 15 residues long. V dropped 0 bases and J dropped 0 bases, with 7 bases sitting between them. This CDR3 reads CASSVAGDSYNEQFF. CDR3 DNA sequence: TGTGCCAGCAGCGTAGCAGGGGACTCCTACAATGAGCAGTTCTTC.

This sequence joins TRBV24-1 and TRBJ2-2, with a possible D match to TRBD1 (5 bases). Trimming pared 6 bases from V and 2 bases from J, leaving 12 bases between. This CDR3 region has 15 residues. Germline V CDR1 and CDR2: KGHDR, SFDVKD. The CDR3 sequence is CATSPVGVNTGELFF. The CDR3 nucleotides read TGTGCCACCAGTCCGGTAGGGGTTAACACCGGGGAGCTGTTTTTT.

CDR3 coding DNA: TGTGCCAGCAGCCAAGCTCCGACAGCGAGCTCCTACAATGAGCAGTTCTTC. It is translated as CASSQAPTASSYNEQFF. The chain links TRBV4-2 to TRBJ2-1, with a tentative D call TRBD1 (5 bases). The V end was cut by 1 base, the J end by 0 bases, with 13 bases between. Germline assignment: CDR1 LGHNA and CDR2 YNFKEQ. The CDR3 loop spans 17 amino acids.

This clone was detected only once. V gene TRBV6-5 combines with J gene TRBJ2-7, with 10 bases aligning to TRBD1. V lost 6 bases to trimming and J lost 2 bases; unmatched junction nucleotides: 7. CDR1 and CDR2 (germline): MNHEY, SVGAGI. There are 15 residues in the CDR3. This CDR3 reads CASRRGQGDTYEQYF. The DNA for the CDR3 is TGTGCCAGCAGACGCGGACAGGGGGATACCTACGAGCAGTACTTC.

The rearrangement links TRBV5-1 to TRBJ1-1; TRBD1 is a possible D gene (5 bases). The germline V gene has CDR1 SGHRS and CDR2 YFSETQ. The CDR3 is 15 amino acids. Trimming took off 3 bases at V and 1 base at J, with 13 bases between the two ends. As DNA, the CDR3 is TGCGCCAGCAGCTATTCCCGGACAAAGAACACTGAAGCTTTCTTT. This sequence encodes CASSYSRTKNTEAFF. The full variable domain, rest sourced from reference TRBV5-1 and TRBJ1-1, is KAGVTQTPRYLIKTRGQQVTLSCSPISGHRSVSWYQQTPGQGLQFLFEYFSETQRNKGNFPGRFSGRQFSNSRSEMNVSTLELGDSALYLCASSYSRTKNTEAFFGQGTRLTVV.

The rearrangement links TRBV5-1 to TRBJ2-3, with TRBD1 matching 8 bases. The CDR3 loop spans 14 amino acids. Germline CDR1 and CDR2: SGHRS and YFSETQ. V was pared by 3 bases and J by 2 bases, with 2 bases of the junction left unmatched. This CDR3 is CASSSTGDTDTQYF. The CDR3 DNA follows: TGCGCCAGCAGCTCGACAGGGGACACAGATACGCAGTATTTT. Combining the CDR3 with reference TRBV5-1 and TRBJ2-3 gives the whole variable domain KAGVTQTPRYLIKTRGQQVTLSCSPISGHRSVSWYQQTPGQGLQFLFEYFSETQRNKGNFPGRFSGRQFSNSRSEMNVSTLELGDSALYLCASSSTGDTDTQYFGPGTRLTVL.

The rearrangement joins TRBV10-1 to TRBJ2-1; D call uncertain. Germline V lookup: CDR1 WNHNN, CDR2 SYGVQD (reference sequence). Deletions cut 0 bases from V and 3 bases from J, with 6 bases between. CDR3 length: 14 amino acids. The CDR3 here is CASSESDDYNEQFF. The DNA for the CDR3 is TGCGCCAGCAGTGAGTCGGACGACTACAATGAGCAGTTCTTC.

The chain recombines TRBV29-1 with TRBJ2-7; D remains unclear. The CDR3 loop spans 11 amino acids. The germline CDR1 and CDR2 sequences are SQVTM and ANQGSEA. V was shortened by 0 bases and J by 6 bases, with 6 bases between the two germline ends. CDR3 nucleotide sequence: TGCAGCGTTGAAGATCTTGGCGAGCAGTACTTC. As protein: CSVEDLGEQYF.

The chain combines TRBV18 with TRBJ2-7; 7 positions match TRBD1. The CDR3 spans 11 residues. V trimming: 6 bases; J trimming: 7 bases; junction bases outside the gene matches: 3. CDR1 is KGHSH, CDR2 LQKENI, per germline. CDR3 sequence: CASSDRVEQYV. CDR3 bases: TGTGCCAGCTCTGACAGGGTGGAGCAGTACGTC.

The chain joins TRBV28 to TRBJ2-1, with D possibly being TRBD1 (6 bases). The CDR3 runs to 16 residues. V was trimmed by 5 bases and J by 0 bases, leaving 14 bases between them. The germline V gene encodes CDR1 MDHEN and CDR2 SYDVKM. CDR3 sequence: CASSLGTPSSYNEQFF. The CDR3 bases are TGTGCCAGCAGTCTCGGGACACCCAGCTCCTACAATGAGCAGTTCTTC. Drawing the rest from reference TRBV28 and TRBJ2-1, the complete variable domain is DVKVTQSSRYLVKRTGEKVFLECVQDMDHENMFWYRQDPGLGLRLIYFSYDVKMKEKGDIPEGYSVSREKKERFSLILESASTNQTSMYLCASSLGTPSSYNEQFFGPGTRLTVL.

The chain is built from TRBV12-5 and TRBJ2-1; 11 nucleotides align to TRBD2. This CDR3 contains 18 residues. CDR1 is LGHNT and CDR2 is FRNRAP in the germline V gene. Losses at the gene ends were 6 bases for V and 4 bases for J; bases not matched to a gene: 14. The CDR3 region is CASGVTSGGLISYNEQFF. The CDR3, as DNA: TGTGCTAGTGGAGTCACTAGCGGGGGCCTTATTTCTTACAATGAGCAGTTCTTC.